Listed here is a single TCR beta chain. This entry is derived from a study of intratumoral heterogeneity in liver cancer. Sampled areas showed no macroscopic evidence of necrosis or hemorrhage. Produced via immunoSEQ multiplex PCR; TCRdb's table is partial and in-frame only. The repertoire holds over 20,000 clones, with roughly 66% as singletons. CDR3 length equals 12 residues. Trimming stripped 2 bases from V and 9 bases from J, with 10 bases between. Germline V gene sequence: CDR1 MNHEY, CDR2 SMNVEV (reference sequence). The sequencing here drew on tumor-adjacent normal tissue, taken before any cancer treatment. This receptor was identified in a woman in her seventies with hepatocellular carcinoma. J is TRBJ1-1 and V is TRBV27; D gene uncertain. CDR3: CASSLEGGKAFF. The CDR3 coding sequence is TGTGCCAGCAGTTTAGAGGGAGGGAAAGCTTTCTTT.